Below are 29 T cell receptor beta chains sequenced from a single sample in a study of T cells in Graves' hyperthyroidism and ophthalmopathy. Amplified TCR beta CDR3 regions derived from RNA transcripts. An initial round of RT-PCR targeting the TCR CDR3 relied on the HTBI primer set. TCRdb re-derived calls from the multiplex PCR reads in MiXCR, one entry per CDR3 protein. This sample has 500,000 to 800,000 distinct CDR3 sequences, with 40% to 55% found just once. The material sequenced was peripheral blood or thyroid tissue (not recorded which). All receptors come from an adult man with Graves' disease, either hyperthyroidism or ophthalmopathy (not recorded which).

The CDR3 protein is CASSLTDLSNSPLHF. The CDR3 region has the DNA TGTGCCAGCAGCTTGACGGATTTATCTAATTCACCCCTCCACTTT. This sequence joins TRBV7-6 and TRBJ1-6; no clear D gene. Germline V gene data show CDR1 as SGHVS and CDR2 as FNYEAQ. Deletions cut 3 bases from V and 6 bases from J, with 12 bases between. The length of the CDR3 is 15 residues.

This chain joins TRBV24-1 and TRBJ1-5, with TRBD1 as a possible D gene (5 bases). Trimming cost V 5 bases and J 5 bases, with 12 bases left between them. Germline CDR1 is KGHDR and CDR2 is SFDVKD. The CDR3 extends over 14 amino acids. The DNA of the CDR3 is TGTGCCACCAGTGTGGGGCAGGGAGATCAGCCCCAGCATTTT. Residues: CATSVGQGDQPQHF.

CDR3 loop: CASSPTFRDRGDYEQYF. As DNA, the CDR3 is TGTGCCAGCAGCCCCACCTTCCGGGACAGGGGGGACTACGAGCAGTACTTC. The rearrangement uses TRBV25-1 and TRBJ2-7; 11 nucleotides line up with TRBD1. V shed 6 bases, J shed 3 bases, and the junction held 13 bases outside the gene matches. The CDR3 consists of 17 residues. Germline V gives CDR1 MGHDK, CDR2 SYGVNS.

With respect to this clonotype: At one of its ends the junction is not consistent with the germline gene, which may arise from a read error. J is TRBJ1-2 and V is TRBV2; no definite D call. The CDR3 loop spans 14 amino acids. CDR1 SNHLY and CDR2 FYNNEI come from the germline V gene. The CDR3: CAGSGETGAYGYTF. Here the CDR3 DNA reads TGTGCCGGCAGTGGGGAAACTGGAGCTTATGGCTACACCTTC.

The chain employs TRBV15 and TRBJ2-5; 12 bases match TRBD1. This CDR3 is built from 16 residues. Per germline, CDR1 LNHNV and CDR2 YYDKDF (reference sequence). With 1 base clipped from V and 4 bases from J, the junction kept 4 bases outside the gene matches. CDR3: CATSRVGTGGRETQYF. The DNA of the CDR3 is TGTGCCACCAGCAGAGTGGGGACAGGGGGCAGAGAGACCCAGTACTTC.

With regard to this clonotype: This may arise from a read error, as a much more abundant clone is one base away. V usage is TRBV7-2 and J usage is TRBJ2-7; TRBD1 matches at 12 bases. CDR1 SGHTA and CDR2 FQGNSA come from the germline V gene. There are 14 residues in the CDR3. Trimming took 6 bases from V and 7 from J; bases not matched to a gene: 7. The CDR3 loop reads CASRAGTGGAEQYF. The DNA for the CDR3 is TGTGCCAGCAGGGCCGGGACAGGGGGCGCGGAGCAGTACTTC.

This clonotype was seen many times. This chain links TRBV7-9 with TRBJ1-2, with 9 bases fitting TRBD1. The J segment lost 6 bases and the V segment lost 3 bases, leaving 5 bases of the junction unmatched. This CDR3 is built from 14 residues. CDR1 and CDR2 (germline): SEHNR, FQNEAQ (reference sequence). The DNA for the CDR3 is TGTGCCAGCAGCTTGGGACAGGGTCTCGATGGCTACACCTTC. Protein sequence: CASSLGQGLDGYTF.

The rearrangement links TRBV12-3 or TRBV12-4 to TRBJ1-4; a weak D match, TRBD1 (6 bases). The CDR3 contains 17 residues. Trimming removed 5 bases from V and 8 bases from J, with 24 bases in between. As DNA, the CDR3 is TGTGCCAGCAGTCTAACAGGTGGGGGGCACCTGGACGAAAAACTGTTTTTT. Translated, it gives CASSLTGGGHLDEKLFF.

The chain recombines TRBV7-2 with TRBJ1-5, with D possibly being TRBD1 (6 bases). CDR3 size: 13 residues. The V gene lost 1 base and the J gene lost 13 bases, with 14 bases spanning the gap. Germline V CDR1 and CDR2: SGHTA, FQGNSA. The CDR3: CASSLDHRVDQHF. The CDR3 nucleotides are TGTGCCAGCAGCTTAGATCACAGGGTCGATCAGCATTTT.

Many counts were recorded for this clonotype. DNA for the CDR3: TGTGCCATCAGTGACGGACAGGGAGGGGAGACCCAGTACTTC. This gives the protein CAISDGQGGETQYF. J is TRBJ2-5 and V is TRBV10-3; possible D gene TRBD1, 8 bases. Germline CDR1 and CDR2: ENHRY and SYGVKD. Trimming left V 3 bases short and J 5 bases short, with 13 bases between. This CDR3 region has 14 residues.

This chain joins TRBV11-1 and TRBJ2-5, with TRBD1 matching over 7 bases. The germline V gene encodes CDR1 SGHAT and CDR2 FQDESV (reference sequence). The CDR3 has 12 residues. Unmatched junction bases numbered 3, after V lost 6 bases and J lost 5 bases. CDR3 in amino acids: CASRQGWETQYF. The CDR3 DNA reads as TGTGCCAGCAGACAGGGGTGGGAGACCCAGTACTTC. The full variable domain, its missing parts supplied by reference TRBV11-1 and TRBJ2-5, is EAEVAQSPRYKITEKSQAVAFWCDPISGHATLYWYRQILGQGPELLVQFQDESVVDDSQLPKDRFSAERLKGVDSTLKIQPAELGDSAMYLCASRQGWETQYFGPGTRLLVL.

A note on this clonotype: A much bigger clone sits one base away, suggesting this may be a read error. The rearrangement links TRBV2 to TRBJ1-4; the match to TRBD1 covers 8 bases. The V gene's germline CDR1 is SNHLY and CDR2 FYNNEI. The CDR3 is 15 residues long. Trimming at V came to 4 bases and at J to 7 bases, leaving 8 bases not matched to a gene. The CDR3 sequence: CASSAAGTGSEKLFF. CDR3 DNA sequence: TGTGCCAGCAGTGCTGCCGGGACAGGAAGTGAAAAACTGTTTTTT.

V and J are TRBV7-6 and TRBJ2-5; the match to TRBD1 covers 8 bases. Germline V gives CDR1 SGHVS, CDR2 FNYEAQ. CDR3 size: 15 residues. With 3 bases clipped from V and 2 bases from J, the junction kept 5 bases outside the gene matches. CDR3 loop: CASSLGQVGQETQYF. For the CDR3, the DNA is TGTGCCAGCAGCTTGGGACAGGTGGGGCAAGAGACCCAGTACTTC.

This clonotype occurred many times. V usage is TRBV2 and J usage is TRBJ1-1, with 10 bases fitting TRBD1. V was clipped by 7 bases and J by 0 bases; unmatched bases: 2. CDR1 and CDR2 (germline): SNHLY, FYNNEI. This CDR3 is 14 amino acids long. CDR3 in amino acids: CASKGTGVNTEAFF. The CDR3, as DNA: TGTGCCAGCAAAGGGACAGGGGTGAACACTGAAGCTTTCTTT.

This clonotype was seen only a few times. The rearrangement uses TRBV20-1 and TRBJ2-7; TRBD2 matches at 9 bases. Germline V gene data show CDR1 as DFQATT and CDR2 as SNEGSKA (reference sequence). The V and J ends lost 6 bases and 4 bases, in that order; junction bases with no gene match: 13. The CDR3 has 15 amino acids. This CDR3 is CSAPEVTSGNYEQYF. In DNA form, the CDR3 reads TGCAGTGCCCCAGAGGTGACTAGCGGCAATTACGAGCAGTACTTC.

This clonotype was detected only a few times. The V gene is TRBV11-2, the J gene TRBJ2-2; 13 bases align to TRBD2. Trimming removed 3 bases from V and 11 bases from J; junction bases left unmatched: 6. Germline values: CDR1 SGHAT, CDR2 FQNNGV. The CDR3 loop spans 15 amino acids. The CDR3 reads CASSLRLAGGIELFF. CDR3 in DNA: TGTGCCAGCAGCTTGCGACTAGCGGGAGGTATCGAGCTGTTTTTT.

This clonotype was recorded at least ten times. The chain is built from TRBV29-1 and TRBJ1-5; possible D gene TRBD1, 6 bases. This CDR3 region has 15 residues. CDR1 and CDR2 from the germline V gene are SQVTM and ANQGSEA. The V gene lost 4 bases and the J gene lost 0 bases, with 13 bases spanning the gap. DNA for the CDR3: TGCAGCGTTGGCCAGGGGCCGGATAGCAATCAGCCCCAGCATTTT. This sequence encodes CSVGQGPDSNQPQHF.

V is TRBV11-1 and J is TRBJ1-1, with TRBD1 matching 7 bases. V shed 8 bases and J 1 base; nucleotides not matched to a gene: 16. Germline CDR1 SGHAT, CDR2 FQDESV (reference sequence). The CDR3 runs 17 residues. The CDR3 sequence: CASSPLTRQGANTEAFF. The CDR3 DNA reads TGTGCCAGCTCACCTCTCACCAGACAGGGTGCGAACACTGAAGCTTTCTTT.

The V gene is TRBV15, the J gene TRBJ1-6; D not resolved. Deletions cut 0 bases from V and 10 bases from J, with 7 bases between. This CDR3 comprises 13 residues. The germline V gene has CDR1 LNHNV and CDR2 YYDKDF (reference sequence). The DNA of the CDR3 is TGTGCCACCAGCAGAGATGGGTTCTCACCCCTCCACTTT. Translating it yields CATSRDGFSPLHF.

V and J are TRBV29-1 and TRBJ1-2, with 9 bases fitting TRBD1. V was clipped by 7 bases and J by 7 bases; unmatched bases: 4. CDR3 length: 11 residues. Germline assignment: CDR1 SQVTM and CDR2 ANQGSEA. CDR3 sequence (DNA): TGCAGCGGGACAGGGGAAATTGGCTACACCTTC. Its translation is CSGTGEIGYTF.

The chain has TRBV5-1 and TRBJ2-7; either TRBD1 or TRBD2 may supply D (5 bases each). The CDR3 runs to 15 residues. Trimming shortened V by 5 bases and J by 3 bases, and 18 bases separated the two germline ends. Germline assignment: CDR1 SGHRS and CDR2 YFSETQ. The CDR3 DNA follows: TGCGCCAGCAGGCTGCAGTCGGGGACGGTCTACGAGCAGTACTTC. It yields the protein CASRLQSGTVYEQYF. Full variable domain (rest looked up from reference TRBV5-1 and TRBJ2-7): KAGVTQTPRYLIKTRGQQVTLSCSPISGHRSVSWYQQTPGQGLQFLFEYFSETQRNKGNFPGRFSGRQFSNSRSEMNVSTLELGDSALYLCASRLQSGTVYEQYFGPGTRLTVT.

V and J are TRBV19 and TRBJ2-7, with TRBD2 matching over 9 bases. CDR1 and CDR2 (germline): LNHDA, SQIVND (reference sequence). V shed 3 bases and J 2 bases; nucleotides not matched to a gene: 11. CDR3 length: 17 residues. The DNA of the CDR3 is TGTGCCAGTAGTATTGGGATCCCCGCTAGCGGGACCTACGAGCAGTACTTC. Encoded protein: CASSIGIPASGTYEQYF. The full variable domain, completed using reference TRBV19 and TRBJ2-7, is DGGITQSPKYLFRKEGQNVTLSCEQNLNHDAMYWYRQDPGQGLRLIYYSQIVNDFQKGDIAEGYSVSREKKESFPLTVTSAQKNPTAFYLCASSIGIPASGTYEQYFGPGTRLTVT.

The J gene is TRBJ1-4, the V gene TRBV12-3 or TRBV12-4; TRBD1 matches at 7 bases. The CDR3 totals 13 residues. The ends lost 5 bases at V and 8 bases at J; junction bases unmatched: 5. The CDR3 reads CASSPPGQEKLFF. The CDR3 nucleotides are TGTGCCAGCAGTCCACCGGGACAGGAAAAACTGTTTTTT.

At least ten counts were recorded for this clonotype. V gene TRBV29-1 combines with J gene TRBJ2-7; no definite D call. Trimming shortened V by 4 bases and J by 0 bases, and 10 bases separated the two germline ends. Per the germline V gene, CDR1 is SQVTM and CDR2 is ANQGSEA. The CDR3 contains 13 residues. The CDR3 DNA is TGCAGCGTTGTGCAGGCCGTCTCCTACGAGCAGTACTTC. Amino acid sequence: CSVVQAVSYEQYF.

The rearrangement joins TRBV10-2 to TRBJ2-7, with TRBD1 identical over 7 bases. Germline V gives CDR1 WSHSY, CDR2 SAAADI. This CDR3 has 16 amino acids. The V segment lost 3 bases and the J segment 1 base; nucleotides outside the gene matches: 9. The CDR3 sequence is CASSDRDSRRSYEQYF. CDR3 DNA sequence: TGCGCCAGCAGTGACAGGGACAGTAGGCGGTCCTACGAGCAGTACTTC.

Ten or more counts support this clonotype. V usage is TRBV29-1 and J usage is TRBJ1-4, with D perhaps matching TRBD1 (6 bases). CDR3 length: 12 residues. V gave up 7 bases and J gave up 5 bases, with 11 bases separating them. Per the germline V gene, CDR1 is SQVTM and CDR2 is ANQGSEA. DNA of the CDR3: TGCAGCGGGGGGCAGCCGAATGAAAAACTGTTTTTT. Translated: CSGGQPNEKLFF.

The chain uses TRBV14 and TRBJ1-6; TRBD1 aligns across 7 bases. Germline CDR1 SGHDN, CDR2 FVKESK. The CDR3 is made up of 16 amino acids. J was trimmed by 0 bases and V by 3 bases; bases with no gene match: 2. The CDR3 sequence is CASSQWDSSYNSPLHF. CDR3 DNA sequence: TGTGCCAGCAGCCAGTGGGACAGCTCCTATAATTCACCCCTCCACTTT.

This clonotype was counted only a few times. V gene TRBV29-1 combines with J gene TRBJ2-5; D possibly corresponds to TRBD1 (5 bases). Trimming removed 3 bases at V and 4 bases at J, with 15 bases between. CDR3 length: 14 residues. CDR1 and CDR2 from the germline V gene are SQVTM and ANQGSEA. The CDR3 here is CSVDGLGQGETQYF. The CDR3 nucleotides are TGCAGCGTTGACGGATTGGGGCAGGGAGAGACCCAGTACTTC.

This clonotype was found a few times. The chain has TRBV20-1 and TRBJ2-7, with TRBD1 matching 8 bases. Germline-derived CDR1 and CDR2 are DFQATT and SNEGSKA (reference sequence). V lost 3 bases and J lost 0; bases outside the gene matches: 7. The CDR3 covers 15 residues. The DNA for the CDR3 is TGCAGTGCTAGTGGCGGGGACAGGAGCTCCTACGAGCAGTACTTC. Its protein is CSASGGDRSSYEQYF.